These 24 T cell receptor beta chains share one sample of origin, sequenced in a study of shared clonotypes between healthy human individuals. TCRdb's copy holds only in-frame clones and misses some; the assay was immunoSEQ multiplex PCR. The table includes some 2.1 million clones, over 85% detected once. Naive CD8 isolation took CD45RO-negative cells positively selected for CCR7 and excluded terminally differentiated effector memory CD45RA+ cells. The sample consisted of naive CD8+ T cells sorted from blood. These receptors all come from a young man in good health.

The CDR3 loop reads CASSEPRGTSFNEQFF. CDR3 sequence (DNA): TGTGCCAGCAGTGAACCAAGGGGGACTAGTTTCAATGAGCAGTTCTTC. J is TRBJ2-1 and V is TRBV6-1, with TRBD2 matching 8 bases. The V gene's germline CDR1 is MNHNS and CDR2 SASEGT. The junction had 9 bases not matched to a gene; V was cut back by 2 bases and J by 6 bases. This CDR3 is 16 amino acids long.

V is TRBV5-8 and J is TRBJ1-6; 9 bases agree with TRBD1. The CDR3 is made up of 14 amino acids. CDR1 and CDR2 from the germline V gene are SGHTS and YDEGEE. After removal of 4 bases from V and 10 bases from J, the junction contained 6 bases not matched to a gene. The CDR3 nucleotides read TGTGCCAGCAGCCCCGGACAGGGGAACTCACCCCTCCACTTT. Translated: CASSPGQGNSPLHF.

The rearrangement uses TRBV29-1 and TRBJ2-7; tentatively, D is TRBD2 (5 bases). Germline V gene lookup returns CDR1 SQVTM and CDR2 ANQGSEA. Trimming pared 3 bases from V and 6 bases from J, leaving 9 bases between. The CDR3 consists of 11 residues. CDR3 in DNA: TGCAGCGTTGACGTAGGGAGCGAGCAGTACTTC. Protein product: CSVDVGSEQYF.

The V gene is TRBV28, the J gene TRBJ2-7; 9 nucleotides agree with TRBD1. This CDR3 comprises 14 residues. Germline V gives CDR1 MDHEN, CDR2 SYDVKM. Losses at the gene ends were 6 bases for V and 3 bases for J; bases not matched to a gene: 6. The chain's CDR3 is CASSVQGADYEQYF. The CDR3 coding sequence is TGTGCCAGCAGCGTACAGGGGGCGGACTACGAGCAGTACTTC.

The gene calls are TRBV2 and TRBJ1-5; D might be TRBD1 (5 bases). There are 15 residues in the CDR3. Deletions cut 1 base from V and 8 bases from J, with 15 bases between. Germline V CDR1 and CDR2: SNHLY, FYNNEI. As DNA, the CDR3 is TGTGCCAGCAGTGAAGGGGGGAGGGAAGTGGAGCCCCAGCATTTT. Translation: CASSEGGREVEPQHF.

The chain recombines TRBV18 with TRBJ1-1; D ambiguous. Germline values: CDR1 KGHSH, CDR2 LQKENI. The CDR3 sequence is 15 residues long. The V end was cut by 6 bases, the J end by 3 bases, with 17 bases between. The CDR3 bases are TGTGCCAGCTCTTCAGAGGGAACAGTTTACACTGAAGCTTTCTTT. It specifies CASSSEGTVYTEAFF. Looking up the rest from reference TRBV18 and TRBJ1-1 gives the full variable domain: NAGVMQNPRHLVRRRGQEARLRCSPMKGHSHVYWYRQLPEEGLKFMVYLQKENIIDESGMPKERFSAEFPKEGPSILRIQQVVRGDSAAYFCASSSEGTVYTEAFFGQGTRLTVV.

The J gene is TRBJ1-4, the V gene TRBV9, with D unresolved. Germline V lookup: CDR1 SGDLS, CDR2 YYNGEE. V shed 2 bases and J shed 3 bases, with 17 bases lying between them. The CDR3 sequence is 17 residues long. The CDR3 nucleotides read TGTGCCAGCAGCGTCTCAGGAGGGATTTTGGCTAATGAAAAACTGTTTTTT. Its protein is CASSVSGGILANEKLFF.

The chain uses TRBV27 and TRBJ2-1; 8 bases map to TRBD2. This CDR3 has 15 residues. CDR1 is MNHEY, CDR2 SMNVEV, per germline (reference sequence). Trimming cost V 5 bases and J 5 bases; bases outside gene matches: 8. The CDR3 loop is CASSPSTSAHNEQFF. The CDR3 DNA reads TGTGCCAGCAGTCCCTCGACTAGCGCCCACAATGAGCAGTTCTTC.

This clone was counted a few times. The rearrangement links TRBV4-1 to TRBJ1-2; D possibly corresponds to TRBD1 (5 bases). The germline gives CDR1 MGHRA, CDR2 YSYEKL. The CDR3 sequence is 15 residues long. The V end lost 1 base, the J end lost 7 bases, and 16 bases lay between the germline ends. As DNA, the CDR3 is TGCGCCAGCAGCCAAGTCCGGGACGCCTCCCGTGGCTACACCTTC. It translates to CASSQVRDASRGYTF.

V and J are TRBV5-4 and TRBJ2-7; 7 nucleotides line up with TRBD1. Trimming took 5 bases from V and 7 from J; bases not matched to a gene: 9. CDR1 is SGHNT and CDR2 is YYREEE in the germline V gene (reference sequence). This CDR3 is 13 amino acids long. The CDR3 bases are TGTGCCAGCAGACACGACAGGGCGTCAGAGCAGTACTTC. It encodes CASRHDRASEQYF.

This clone came up once. The CDR3 bases are TGTGCCAGCAGCTTAGCACTAGGAGATAGTACCCAGTACTTC. This translates into CASSLALGDSTQYF. The chain links TRBV7-9 to TRBJ2-5, with D possibly matching TRBD2 (5 bases). Looked up from germline, CDR1 is SEHNR and CDR2 is FQNEAQ (reference sequence). V lost 0 bases and J lost 8, with 13 bases in between. The CDR3 has 14 amino acids.

This chain joins TRBV11-2 and TRBJ2-7, with 8 bases that match TRBD1. V was clipped by 3 bases and J by 3 bases; unmatched bases: 4. The CDR3 sequence is 14 residues long. Germline lookup yields CDR1 SGHAT and CDR2 FQNNGV. The CDR3 nucleotides read TGTGCCAGCAGCTTGACAGGGGCCGACTACGAGCAGTACTTC. This encodes CASSLTGADYEQYF.

The chain couples TRBV5-1 to TRBJ2-1, with TRBD2 as a possible D gene (6 bases). This CDR3 spans 15 amino acids. Germline assignment: CDR1 SGHRS and CDR2 YFSETQ. V was trimmed by 0 bases and J by 5 bases, leaving 12 bases between them. CDR3 loop: CASSLAAGIHNEQFF. CDR3 nucleotide sequence: TGCGCCAGCAGCTTGGCGGCGGGAATTCACAATGAGCAGTTCTTC.

This chain joins TRBV6-5 and TRBJ2-7; TRBD1 matches 9 bases. V was clipped by 3 bases and J by 3 bases; unmatched bases: 9. This CDR3 contains 16 residues. Germline CDR1 and CDR2: MNHEY and SVGAGI. Here the CDR3 DNA reads TGTGCCAGCAGTTATCAACAGGGGGCCGGGGGCTACGAGCAGTACTTC. Translated: CASSYQQGAGGYEQYF.

The chain carries TRBV29-1 and TRBJ2-2; a weak D match, TRBD2 (6 bases). Germline lookup yields CDR1 SQVTM and CDR2 ANQGSEA. V was clipped by 4 bases and J by 3 bases, with 9 bases between them. The CDR3 has 13 residues. The CDR3 is CSVGAGHTGELFF. The CDR3 DNA is TGCAGCGTTGGGGCGGGACACACCGGGGAGCTGTTTTTT.

This clone has only one observation. The J gene is TRBJ1-5, the V gene TRBV6-1; possibly TRBD1 for D (6 bases). The CDR3 has 13 amino acids. Germline V gene lookup returns CDR1 MNHNS and CDR2 SASEGT. Trimming took 4 bases from V and 4 from J, leaving 8 bases between them. The CDR3 is CASSGGQNQPQHF. CDR3 nucleotide sequence: TGTGCCAGCAGTGGCGGACAGAATCAGCCCCAGCATTTT.

The table lists this clone with a count of one. The chain has TRBV4-1 and TRBJ2-7; no reliable D call. V shed 0 bases and J shed 1 base, with 10 bases lying between them. CDR1 is MGHRA, CDR2 YSYEKL, per germline. CDR3 length equals 15 residues. The CDR3 here is CASSQETAESYEQYF. As DNA, the CDR3 is TGCGCCAGCAGCCAAGAAACGGCAGAATCCTACGAGCAGTACTTC.

The chain combines TRBV7-6 with TRBJ1-1, with TRBD1 as a possible D gene (5 bases). The V and J ends lost 2 bases and 2 bases respectively, with 12 bases between them. Germline CDR1 reads SGHVS; CDR2 reads FNYEAQ. This CDR3 comprises 15 residues. CDR3 protein: CASSLPQGGNTEAFF. As DNA, the CDR3 is TGTGCCAGCAGCTTACCCCAGGGCGGAAACACTGAAGCTTTCTTT.

V is TRBV2 and J is TRBJ1-2, with a possible D match to TRBD1 (6 bases). Germline assignment: CDR1 SNHLY and CDR2 FYNNEI. The CDR3 covers 17 residues. V lost 8 bases and J lost 0, with 22 bases in between. CDR3 DNA sequence: TGTGCCAGCGACGCATTCCGGGACACTGCCTCTAACTATGGCTACACCTTC. It yields the protein CASDAFRDTASNYGYTF. The full variable domain, completed using reference TRBV2 and TRBJ1-2, is EPEVTQTPSHQVTQMGQEVILRCVPISNHLYFYWYRQILGQKVEFLVSFYNNEISEKSEIFDDQFSVERPDGSNFTLKIRSTKLEDSAMYFCASDAFRDTASNYGYTFGSGTRLTVV.

This clone was seen once. The rearrangement uses TRBV28 and TRBJ2-1, with D possibly TRBD2 on 5 matching bases. Trimming pared 10 bases from V and 6 bases from J, leaving 13 bases between. The CDR3 totals 12 residues. The germline gives CDR1 MDHEN, CDR2 SYDVKM. CDR3: CATAGEGNEQFF. Written as DNA, the CDR3 is TGTGCCACCGCAGGAGAGGGCAATGAGCAGTTCTTC.

This chain uses TRBV9 with TRBJ2-3; TRBD2 matches at 12 bases. V lost 7 bases, J lost 4 bases, and 7 bases stayed unmatched. The CDR3 is 15 residues long. Germline CDR1 SGDLS, CDR2 YYNGEE. The CDR3 is CASATGTSGSDTQYF. The CDR3 nucleotides read TGTGCCAGCGCCACCGGGACTAGCGGGTCAGATACGCAGTATTTT.

On this clone itself: Only one base separates this from a far larger clonotype, so it likely reflects a read error. Within the sample, other DNA sequences also encode this same CDR3. V gene TRBV6-6 combines with J gene TRBJ1-1; maybe TRBD1 (6 bases). This CDR3 has 13 residues. The V gene's germline CDR1 is MNHNY and CDR2 SVGAGI (reference sequence). With 6 bases removed from V and 1 base from J, the gap between germline ends came to 9 bases. Here the CDR3 reads CASSLGGNTEAFF. CDR3 DNA: TGTGCCAGCAGCTTAGGGGGGAACACTGAAGCTTTCTTT.

The gene calls are TRBV28 and TRBJ2-5; the match to TRBD1 covers 7 bases. Per germline, CDR1 MDHEN and CDR2 SYDVKM. The ends lost 6 bases at V and 1 base at J; junction bases unmatched: 8. The CDR3 totals 15 residues. The DNA of the CDR3 is TGTGCCAGCAGCCACATCCGACAGGGCCAAGAGACCCAGTACTTC. The encoded protein is CASSHIRQGQETQYF.

V gene TRBV19 combines with J gene TRBJ2-2; D not resolved. Germline assignment: CDR1 LNHDA and CDR2 SQIVND (reference sequence). With 9 bases removed from V and 6 bases from J, the gap between germline ends came to 20 bases. The CDR3 is 15 amino acids. This CDR3 reads CASHPGPEYSGELFF. Written as DNA, the CDR3 is TGTGCCAGCCATCCCGGCCCGGAATATTCCGGGGAGCTGTTTTTT.